This T cell receptor beta chain was identified in a study of OX40 agonist ivuxolimab in advanced cancers. The germline V gene has CDR1 SGHNT and CDR2 YENEEA. Trimming took off 1 base at V and 5 bases at J, with 14 bases between the two ends. The CDR3 is made up of 15 amino acids. The repertoire was sequenced with immunoSEQ multiplex PCR; TCRdb's copy has only in-frame clones and lacks some. Of tens of thousands of clones listed, about 86% are singletons. The rearrangement joins TRBV11-3 to TRBJ2-5; tentatively, D is TRBD2 (7 bases). The sequence was obtained from an adult with an advanced solid tumor such as melanoma, head and neck, liver or kidney cancer. The sample in question was CD4+ or CD8+ T cells sorted from blood, obtained in a trial of the OX40 agonist ivuxolimab. Here the CDR3 reads CASSLGGGTTETQYF. CDR3 DNA: TGTGCCAGCAGCTTAGGAGGGGGGACTACTGAGACCCAGTACTTC.